Shown below are 20 T cell receptor beta chains from a single sample sequenced in a study of blood T cell repertoires in COVID-19. Clones were read by immunoSEQ multiplex PCR, and TCRdb kept only the in-frame ones, dropping some. The sample consists of roughly 150,000 clones, around 81% of them appearing once. Sequences were obtained from peripheral blood. The receptors originated from a woman older than 75 with COVID-19, enrolled during active disease.

The V call is TRBV7-8, the J call TRBJ1-1; 8 bases align to TRBD1. The CDR3 totals 16 residues. Germline CDR1 SGHVS, CDR2 FQNEAQ. V lost 2 bases to trimming and J lost 4 bases; unmatched junction nucleotides: 9. This CDR3 is CASSLKQGARGTEAFF. CDR3 in DNA: TGTGCCAGCAGCTTAAAGCAGGGGGCAAGGGGCACTGAAGCTTTCTTT.

This clone turned up a few times. The gene calls are TRBV4-2 and TRBJ1-1, with D maybe TRBD1 (6 bases). Germline V gives CDR1 LGHNA, CDR2 YNFKEQ. This CDR3 spans 11 amino acids. The germline V and J ends were trimmed by 5 bases and 8 bases, with 9 bases remaining between them. CDR3 protein: CASSTTGEAFF. The CDR3 DNA is TGTGCCAGCAGCACAACAGGGGAAGCTTTCTTT.

The rearrangement joins TRBV11-2 to TRBJ1-1; no clear D. Deletions cut 3 bases from V and 7 bases from J, with 6 bases between. The CDR3 is 11 residues long. From germline, CDR1 is SGHAT and CDR2 FQNNGV. The CDR3 here is CASSLGGEAFF. The CDR3 DNA is TGTGCCAGCAGCTTGGGAGGTGAAGCTTTCTTT.

The chain is built from TRBV19 and TRBJ1-1; no clear D gene. CDR1 and CDR2 (germline): LNHDA, SQIVND (reference sequence). The length of the CDR3 is 13 residues. V dropped 7 bases and J dropped 5 bases, with 14 bases sitting between them. The CDR3 DNA is TGTGCCAGTACCCCCTGGGGAGCGACTGAAGCTTTCTTT. Its protein is CASTPWGATEAFF.

V usage is TRBV6-5 and J usage is TRBJ1-3; possible D gene TRBD1, 5 bases. V was pared by 4 bases and J by 2 bases, with 12 bases between. Germline V gives CDR1 MNHEY, CDR2 SVGAGI. The CDR3 totals 15 residues. CDR3 protein: CASSSSGAAGNTIYF. In nucleotides, the CDR3 is TGTGCCAGCAGTTCTTCTGGGGCGGCTGGAAACACCATATATTTT.

The count of this clone is one. The rearrangement uses TRBV6-5 and TRBJ1-1, with D unresolved. Germline values: CDR1 MNHEY, CDR2 SVGAGI. Trimming shortened V by 4 bases and J by 4 bases, and 10 bases separated the two germline ends. This CDR3 spans 13 amino acids. CDR3 sequence: CASSLPGATEAFF. The DNA for the CDR3 is TGTGCCAGCAGTTTACCGGGTGCCACTGAAGCTTTCTTT.

The chain combines TRBV18 with TRBJ2-3, with a tentative D call TRBD2 (5 bases). Germline CDR1 KGHSH, CDR2 LQKENI. The length of the CDR3 is 15 residues. The germline V and J ends were trimmed by 1 base and 10 bases, with 18 bases remaining between them. The CDR3 reads CASSPRVGAREAQYF. In nucleotides, the CDR3 is TGTGCCAGCTCACCACGGGTGGGAGCCCGCGAGGCGCAGTATTTT.

The CDR3 DNA sequence: TGTGCCAGCAGCTTACCCGGGACAGGGCTGAATGAGCAGTTCTTC. Translated, it gives CASSLPGTGLNEQFF. This chain joins TRBV11-2 and TRBJ2-1, with 9 bases fitting TRBD1. J was trimmed by 7 bases and V by 2 bases; bases with no gene match: 6. This CDR3 has 15 amino acids. In germline, CDR1 is SGHAT, CDR2 FQNNGV.

This clone was detected only a few times. V usage is TRBV19 and J usage is TRBJ2-1; weak D call: TRBD2 (7 bases). V lost 5 bases and J 4 bases, leaving 15 bases between the germline ends. The CDR3 length is 15 residues. Germline V CDR1 and CDR2: LNHDA, SQIVND (reference sequence). The CDR3 coding sequence is TGTGCCAGTAGTGCCTTGGGGGGGCCTTACAATGAGCAGTTCTTC. This codes for CASSALGGPYNEQFF. The full variable domain, in which reference TRBV19 and TRBJ2-1 provide the parts outside the CDR3, is DGGITQSPKYLFRKEGQNVTLSCEQNLNHDAMYWYRQDPGQGLRLIYYSQIVNDFQKGDIAEGYSVSREKKESFPLTVTSAQKNPTAFYLCASSALGGPYNEQFFGPGTRLTVL.

The chain links TRBV5-6 to TRBJ2-2; D may be TRBD2 (5 bases). Between the trimmed V and J ends, which lost 4 bases and 1 base, there was a span of 17 bases. This CDR3 comprises 17 residues. Per germline, CDR1 SGHDT and CDR2 YYEEEE. The CDR3 region is CASSRGRRTRNTGELFF. In nucleotides, the CDR3 is TGTGCCAGCAGCCGGGGTCGGAGAACGAGGAACACCGGGGAGCTGTTTTTT.

The V and J genes are TRBV2 and TRBJ1-6, with 8 positions matching TRBD1. Germline V gives CDR1 SNHLY, CDR2 FYNNEI. V lost 4 bases, J lost 10 bases, and 6 bases stayed unmatched. The CDR3 runs 14 residues. CDR3 loop: CASSATGGRSPLHF. DNA of the CDR3: TGTGCCAGCAGTGCCACAGGGGGAAGGTCACCCCTCCACTTT.

The V call is TRBV7-6, the J call TRBJ1-2; tentatively, D is TRBD1 (5 bases). Germline V gene data show CDR1 as SGHVS and CDR2 as FNYEAQ. The germline V and J ends were trimmed by 2 bases and 2 bases, with 15 bases remaining between them. This CDR3 is 16 amino acids long. This chain's CDR3 is CASSLSGGGMNYGYTF. The CDR3 nucleotides are TGTGCCAGCAGCTTAAGTGGGGGAGGAATGAACTATGGCTACACCTTC.

This clone was observed a few times. The chain employs TRBV5-1 and TRBJ1-2; 9 nucleotides agree with TRBD1. The germline CDR1 and CDR2 sequences are SGHRS and YFSETQ. The CDR3 is 15 amino acids. The junction had 7 bases not matched to a gene; V was cut back by 4 bases and J by 3 bases. The DNA for the CDR3 is TGCGCCAGCAGCGCGGGGACAGGGTGGGACTATGGCTACACCTTC. Translation: CASSAGTGWDYGYTF.

The V call is TRBV9, the J call TRBJ1-2; D unclear. Germline CDR1 SGDLS, CDR2 YYNGEE. The CDR3 is made up of 15 amino acids. The V end lost 2 bases, the J end lost 3 bases, and 14 bases lay between the germline ends. Here the CDR3 reads CASSVAQAVDYGYTF. CDR3 nucleotides: TGTGCCAGCAGCGTGGCGCAGGCCGTGGACTATGGCTACACCTTC.

V usage is TRBV12-3 or TRBV12-4 and J usage is TRBJ2-1; TRBD2 agrees at 7 bases. The CDR3 has 13 amino acids. This CDR3 reads CATGRGTYNEQFF. The CDR3, as DNA: TGTGCTACTGGGAGGGGAACTTACAATGAGCAGTTCTTC.

V gene TRBV9 combines with J gene TRBJ1-4, with D maybe TRBD1 (5 bases). CDR3 length equals 14 residues. Germline lookup yields CDR1 SGDLS and CDR2 YYNGEE. Trimming stripped 0 bases from V and 5 bases from J, with 8 bases between. The CDR3 DNA reads as TGTGCCAGCAGCGTAGACTCAGGGAATGAAAAACTGTTTTTT. Translating it yields CASSVDSGNEKLFF. The full variable domain, completed using reference TRBV9 and TRBJ1-4, is DSGVTQTPKHLITATGQRVTLRCSPRSGDLSVYWYQQSLDQGLQFLIQYYNGEERAKGNILERFSAQQFPDLHSELNLSSLELGDSALYFCASSVDSGNEKLFFGSGTQLSVL.

This chain joins TRBV6-6 and TRBJ2-1; D is unclear. Trimming stripped 2 bases from V and 0 bases from J, with 8 bases between. The V gene's germline CDR1 is MNHNY and CDR2 SVGAGI (reference sequence). The CDR3 has 15 residues. The DNA of the CDR3 is TGTGCCAGCAGTTACCCAGGTGGCTCCTACAATGAGCAGTTCTTC. This codes for CASSYPGGSYNEQFF.

This sequence joins TRBV5-1 and TRBJ1-3, with D tentatively TRBD1 (6 bases). Germline V CDR1 and CDR2: SGHRS, YFSETQ. V lost 3 bases, J lost 0 bases, and 10 bases lay in between. This CDR3 spans 15 amino acids. The CDR3 bases are TGCGCCAGCAGCTCCGGACAGAACTCTGGAAACACCATATATTTT. Protein: CASSSGQNSGNTIYF.

J is TRBJ2-7 and V is TRBV5-1, with D perhaps TRBD1 (5 bases). Between the trimmed V and J ends, which lost 1 base and 6 bases, there was a span of 17 bases. Germline-derived CDR1 and CDR2 are SGHRS and YFSETQ. The CDR3 spans 15 residues. This CDR3 reads CASSLIVAGSSEQYF. Here the CDR3 DNA reads TGCGCCAGCAGCTTGATCGTTGCAGGGTCTAGCGAGCAGTACTTC.

The chain links TRBV7-9 to TRBJ1-1; maybe TRBD1 (5 bases). The CDR3 is made up of 14 amino acids. Trimming left V 3 bases short and J 5 bases short, with 13 bases between. Germline CDR1 and CDR2: SEHNR and FQNEAQ (reference sequence). The CDR3 DNA sequence: TGTGCCAGCAGCTTTATGGGACTTCAGACTGAAGCTTTCTTT. It yields the protein CASSFMGLQTEAFF.